This T cell receptor (beta chain) comes out of a study of T cells in localized non-small cell lung cancer. General study findings and limits: Among blood samples, higher T cell density accompanied longer overall survival. Owing to sequencing of a solitary tumor region, heterogeneity cannot be discounted. Appearance in adjacent lung was seen for a median around 60 of the top 100 tumor clones.

To note about this clone: Its antigen remains unknown.

Here immunoSEQ multiplex PCR was the method, and the copy in TCRdb shows in-frame clones only, minus some. Of around 83,000 clones in the sample, 80% to 90% were seen once. Losses at the gene ends were 4 bases for V and 4 bases for J; bases not matched to a gene: 12. The V gene's germline CDR1 is LNHDA and CDR2 SQIVND (reference sequence). This CDR3 spans 16 amino acids. V usage is TRBV19 and J usage is TRBJ1-1; 7 nucleotides agree with TRBD1. The sequence was obtained from a man aged 40 to 70 with stage I squamous cell lung carcinoma. Here the sequenced sample was peripheral blood, taken before any cancer treatment. CDR3 residues: CASSTIQGKVGTEAFF. The CDR3 coding sequence is TGTGCCAGTAGTACCATACAGGGGAAGGTGGGCACTGAAGCTTTCTTT.